This T cell receptor beta chain was profiled in a study of blood T cell repertoires in COVID-19. Study overall: The United States, Italy and Spain supplied acute and convalescent COVID-19 samples. Sources were T cells, B-cell-depleted T cells, or PBMCs; the material itself was cDNA or gDNA.

Per the authors' pipeline: By means of reference gene primer amplification, nucleated cell counts were estimated. Measured with immunoSEQ multiplex PCR; TCRdb has only the in-frame clones, and not every one. V and J calls and clone size are as listed in that table; D and trimming were resolved from the DNA. Here the sample spans 130,000 to 150,000 clones, about 85% being singletons. The CDR3 length is 15 residues. Trimming removed 6 bases at V and 8 bases at J, with 20 bases between. Looked up from germline, CDR1 is MNHEY and CDR2 is SMNVEV (reference sequence). This receptor was taken from a woman in her forties with active or convalescent COVID-19. Material: peripheral blood. The chain links TRBV27 to TRBJ2-1; a weak D match, TRBD1 (7 bases). CDR3 region: CASSQGGGGWYEQFF. The CDR3, as DNA: TGTGCCAGCAGCCAGGGGGGAGGTGGTTGGTATGAGCAGTTCTTC.